One T cell receptor (beta chain) is described in this entry. Antigen unknown. In the same sample, other DNA sequences code for this CDR3. This entry belongs to a study of shared clonotypes between healthy human individuals. Study information: Donors were a couple of women and a few men aged 18 to 49. Per donor, three plates held CD4 naive cells, three held CD4 memory, two held CD8 naive and one held CD8 memory. Points from the study as a whole: The naive CD4 repertoires of a few donors were compared, and about 5% of clonotypes were shared. Naive subsets tended to show greater estimated richness than memory subsets.

CD8 cells classed as naive were CD45RO-negative and positively selected for CCR7, excluding terminally differentiated effector memory CD45RA+ cells. Germline V CDR1 and CDR2: PRHDT, FYEKMQ (reference sequence). V dropped 5 bases and J dropped 1 base, with 5 bases sitting between them. The CDR3 runs 13 residues. The repertoire was sequenced with immunoSEQ multiplex PCR; TCRdb's copy has only in-frame clones and lacks some. The sample consists of about 2 million clones, over 85% of them appearing once. The chain combines TRBV13 with TRBJ1-4; D is undetermined. The specimen sequenced was naive CD8+ T cells sorted from blood. The receptor was derived from a man in his late teens or twenties in good health. CDR3 bases: TGTGCCAGCAGCCTGGGAACTAATGAAAAACTGTTTTTT. Its protein product is CASSLGTNEKLFF. The full variable domain, in which reference TRBV13 and TRBJ1-4 provide the parts outside the CDR3, is AAGVIQSPRHLIKEKRETATLKCYPIPRHDTVYWYQQGPGQDPQFLISFYEKMQSDKGSIPDRFSAQQFSDYHSELNMSSLELGDSALYFCASSLGTNEKLFFGSGTQLSVL.